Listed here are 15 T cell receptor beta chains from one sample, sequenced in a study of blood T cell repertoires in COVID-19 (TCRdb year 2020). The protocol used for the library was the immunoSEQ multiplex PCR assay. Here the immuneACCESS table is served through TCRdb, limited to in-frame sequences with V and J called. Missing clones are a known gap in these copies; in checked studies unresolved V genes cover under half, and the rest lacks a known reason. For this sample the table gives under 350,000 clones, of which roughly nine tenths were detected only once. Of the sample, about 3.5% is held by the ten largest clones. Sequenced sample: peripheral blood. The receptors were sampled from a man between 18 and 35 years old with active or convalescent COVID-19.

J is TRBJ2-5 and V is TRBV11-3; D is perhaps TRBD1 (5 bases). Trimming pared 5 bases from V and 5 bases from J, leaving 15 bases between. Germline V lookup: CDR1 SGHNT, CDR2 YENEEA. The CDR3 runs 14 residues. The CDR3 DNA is TGTGCCAGCAGCCCACCAGGGATCGGCGAGACCCAGTACTTC. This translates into CASSPPGIGETQYF.

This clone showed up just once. This CDR3 reads CARQLDSPYTF. The DNA for the CDR3 is TGTGCCAGACAACTGGACAGTCCCTACACCTTC. The rearrangement joins TRBV27 to TRBJ1-2; a weak D match, TRBD1 (6 bases). Germline CDR1 reads MNHEY; CDR2 reads SMNVEV (reference sequence). The CDR3 spans 11 residues. V was cut by 9 bases and J by 10 bases, with 15 bases left in between.

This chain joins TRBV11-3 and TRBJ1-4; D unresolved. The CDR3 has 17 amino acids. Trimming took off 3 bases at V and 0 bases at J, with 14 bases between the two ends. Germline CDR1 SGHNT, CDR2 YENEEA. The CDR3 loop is CASSFGFEGTTNEKLFF. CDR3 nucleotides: TGTGCCAGCAGCTTTGGGTTTGAGGGCACAACTAATGAAAAACTGTTTTTT.

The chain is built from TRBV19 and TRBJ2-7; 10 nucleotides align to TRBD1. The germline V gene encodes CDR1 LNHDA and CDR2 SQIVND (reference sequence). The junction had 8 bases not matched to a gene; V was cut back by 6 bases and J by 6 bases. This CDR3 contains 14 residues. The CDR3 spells CASSQTGGSTEQYF. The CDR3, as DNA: TGTGCCAGTAGCCAGACAGGGGGCTCCACCGAGCAGTACTTC.

Here the CDR3 reads CASSPGRLAGGNNEQFF. The CDR3 bases are TGCGCCAGCAGCCCGGGCCGACTAGCGGGAGGGAACAATGAGCAGTTCTTC. This chain connects TRBV5-1 to TRBJ2-1; TRBD2 matches at 14 bases. The CDR3 sequence is 17 residues long. The ends lost 4 bases at V and 5 bases at J; junction bases unmatched: 8. Germline V gives CDR1 SGHRS, CDR2 YFSETQ.

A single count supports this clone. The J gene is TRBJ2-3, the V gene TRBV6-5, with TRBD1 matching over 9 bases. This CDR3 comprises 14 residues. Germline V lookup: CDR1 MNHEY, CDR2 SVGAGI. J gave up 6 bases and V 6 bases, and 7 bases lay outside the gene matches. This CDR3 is CASREDRGRDTQYF. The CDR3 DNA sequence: TGTGCCAGCAGGGAGGACAGGGGACGGGATACGCAGTATTTT.

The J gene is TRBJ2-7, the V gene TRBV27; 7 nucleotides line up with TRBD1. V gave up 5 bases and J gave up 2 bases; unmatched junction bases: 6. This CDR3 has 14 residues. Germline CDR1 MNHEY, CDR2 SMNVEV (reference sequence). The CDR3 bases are TGTGCCAGCAGTCCTCGGACAGGTCCCTACGAGCAGTACTTC. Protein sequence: CASSPRTGPYEQYF.

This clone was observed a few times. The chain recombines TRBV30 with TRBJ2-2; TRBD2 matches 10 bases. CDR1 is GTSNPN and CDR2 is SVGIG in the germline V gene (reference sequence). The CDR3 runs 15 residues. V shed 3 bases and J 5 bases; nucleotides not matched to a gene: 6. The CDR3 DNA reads TGTGCCTGGAGAGCTAGCGGGAGTGATACCGGGGAGCTGTTTTTT. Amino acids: CAWRASGSDTGELFF.

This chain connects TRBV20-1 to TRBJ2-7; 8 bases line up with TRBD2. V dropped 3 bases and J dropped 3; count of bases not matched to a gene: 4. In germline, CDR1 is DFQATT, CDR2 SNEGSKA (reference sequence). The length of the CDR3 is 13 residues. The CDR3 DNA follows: TGCAGTGCTAGTCCCAGCGGGAGCTACGAGCAGTACTTC. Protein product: CSASPSGSYEQYF.

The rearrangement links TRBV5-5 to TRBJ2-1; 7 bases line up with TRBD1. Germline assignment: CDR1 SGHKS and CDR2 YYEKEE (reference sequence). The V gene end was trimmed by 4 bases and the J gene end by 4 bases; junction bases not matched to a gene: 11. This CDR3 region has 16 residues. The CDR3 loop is CASSPRQGTGYNEQFF. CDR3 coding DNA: TGTGCCAGCAGCCCCCGACAGGGAACGGGGTACAATGAGCAGTTCTTC. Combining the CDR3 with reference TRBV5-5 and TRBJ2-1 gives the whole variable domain DAGVTQSPTHLIKTRGQQVTLRCSPISGHKSVSWYQQVLGQGPQFIFQYYEKEERGRGNFPDRFSARQFPNYSSELNVNALLLGDSALYLCASSPRQGTGYNEQFFGPGTRLTVL.

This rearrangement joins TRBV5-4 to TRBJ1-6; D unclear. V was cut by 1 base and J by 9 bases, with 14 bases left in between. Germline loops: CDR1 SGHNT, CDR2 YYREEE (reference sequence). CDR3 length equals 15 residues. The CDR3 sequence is CASSLSSGFISPLHF. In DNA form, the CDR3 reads TGTGCCAGCAGCTTGTCTTCGGGGTTTATTTCACCCCTCCACTTT.

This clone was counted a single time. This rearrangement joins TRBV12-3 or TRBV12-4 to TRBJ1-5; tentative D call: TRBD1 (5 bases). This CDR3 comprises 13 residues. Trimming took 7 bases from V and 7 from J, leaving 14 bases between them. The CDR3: CASTPEGRQPQHF. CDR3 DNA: TGTGCCAGCACCCCGGAGGGGAGGCAGCCCCAGCATTTT.

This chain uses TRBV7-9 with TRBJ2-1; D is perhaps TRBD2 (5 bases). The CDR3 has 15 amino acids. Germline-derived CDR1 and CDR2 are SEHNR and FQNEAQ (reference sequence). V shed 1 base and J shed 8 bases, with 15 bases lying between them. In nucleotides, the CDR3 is TGTGCCAGCAGCTTAGTAGAGGGCCTAGGCGATGAGCAGTTCTTC. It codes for CASSLVEGLGDEQFF.

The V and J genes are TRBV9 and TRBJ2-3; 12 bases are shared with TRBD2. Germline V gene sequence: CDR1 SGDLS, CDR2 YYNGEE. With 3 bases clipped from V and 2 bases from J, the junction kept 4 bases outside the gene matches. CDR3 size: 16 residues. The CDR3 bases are TGTGCCAGCAGCGCACTAGCGGGGGGACCCACAGATACGCAGTATTTT. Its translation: CASSALAGGPTDTQYF.

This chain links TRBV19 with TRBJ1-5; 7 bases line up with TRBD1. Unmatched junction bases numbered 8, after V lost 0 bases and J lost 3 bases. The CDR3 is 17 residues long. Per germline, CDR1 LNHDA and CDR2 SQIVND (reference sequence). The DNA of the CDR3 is TGTGCCAGTAGTATAGAATCCGGGACAGAGGTCAATCAGCCCCAGCATTTT. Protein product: CASSIESGTEVNQPQHF.